This section outlines one T cell receptor beta chain sequence together with its context. What it binds is unknown. The sample comes from a study of regulatory dendritic cells for organ transplantation. Libraries were prepared by immunoSEQ multiplex PCR; TCRdb keeps only in-frame clonotypes and omits some of them. This table has 20,000 to 25,000 clones, approximately 85% appearing once. Sorted subsets were CFSE-labeled and cultured four to six days with allogeneic dendritic cells. Germline trimming cut 4 bases from V and 2 bases from J; bases unmatched to any gene: 8. There are 16 residues in the CDR3. In germline, CDR1 is MGHRA, CDR2 YSYEKL.

Specimen: naive CD4+ T cells from blood cultured with regulatory dendritic cells. Subset described: CD45RA+ naive T cells. This rearrangement joins TRBV4-1 to TRBJ2-7; the match to TRBD1 covers 10 bases. This clonotype was sampled from a human donor in good health. The CDR3 reads CASSLRQGAEPYEQYF. In DNA, the CDR3 is TGCGCCAGCAGCCTCCGACAGGGGGCAGAGCCCTACGAGCAGTACTTC.